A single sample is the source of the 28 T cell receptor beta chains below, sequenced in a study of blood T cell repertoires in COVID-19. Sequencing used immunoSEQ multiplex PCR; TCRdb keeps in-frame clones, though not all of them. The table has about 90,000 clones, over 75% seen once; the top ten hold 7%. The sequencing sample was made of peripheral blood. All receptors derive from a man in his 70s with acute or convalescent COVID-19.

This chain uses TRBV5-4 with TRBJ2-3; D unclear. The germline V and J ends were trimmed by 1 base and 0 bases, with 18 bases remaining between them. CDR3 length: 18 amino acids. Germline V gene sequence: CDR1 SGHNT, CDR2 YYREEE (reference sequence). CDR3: CASSLSLPRAASTDTQYF. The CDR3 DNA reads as TGTGCCAGCAGCTTGTCCCTACCTAGAGCAGCGAGCACAGATACGCAGTATTTT.

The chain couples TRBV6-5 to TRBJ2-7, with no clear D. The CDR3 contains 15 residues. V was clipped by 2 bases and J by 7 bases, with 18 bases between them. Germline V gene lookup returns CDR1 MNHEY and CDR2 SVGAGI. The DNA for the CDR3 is TGTGCCAGCAGTTACGAGACTGGCGGCGCCAAAGAGCAGTACGTC. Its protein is CASSYETGGAKEQYV.

The CDR3 DNA follows: TGTGCCAGCAGTGTTACCCAGAGGGGACAGGGGAATGGCTACACCTTC. This encodes CASSVTQRGQGNGYTF. The chain uses TRBV2 and TRBJ1-2; 10 bases agree with TRBD1. CDR1 and CDR2 (germline): SNHLY, FYNNEI. The CDR3 contains 16 residues. V shed 4 bases and J 6 bases; nucleotides not matched to a gene: 11. Combining the CDR3 with reference TRBV2 and TRBJ1-2 gives the whole variable domain EPEVTQTPSHQVTQMGQEVILRCVPISNHLYFYWYRQILGQKVEFLVSFYNNEISEKSEIFDDQFSVERPDGSNFTLKIRSTKLEDSAMYFCASSVTQRGQGNGYTFGSGTRLTVV.

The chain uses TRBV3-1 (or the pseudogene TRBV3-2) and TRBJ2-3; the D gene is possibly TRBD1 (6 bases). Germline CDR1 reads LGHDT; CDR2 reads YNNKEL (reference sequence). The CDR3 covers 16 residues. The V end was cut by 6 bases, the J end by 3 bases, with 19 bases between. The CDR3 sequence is CASRHSQGKGTDTQYF. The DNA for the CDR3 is TGTGCCAGCAGGCATTCACAGGGTAAAGGGACAGATACGCAGTATTTT.

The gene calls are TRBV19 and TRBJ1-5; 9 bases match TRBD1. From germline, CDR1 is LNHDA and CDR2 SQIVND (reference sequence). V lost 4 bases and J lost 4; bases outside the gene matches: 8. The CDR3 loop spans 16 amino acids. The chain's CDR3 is CASSTLQGAANQPQHF. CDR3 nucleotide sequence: TGTGCCAGTAGTACGCTACAGGGGGCGGCTAATCAGCCCCAGCATTTT.

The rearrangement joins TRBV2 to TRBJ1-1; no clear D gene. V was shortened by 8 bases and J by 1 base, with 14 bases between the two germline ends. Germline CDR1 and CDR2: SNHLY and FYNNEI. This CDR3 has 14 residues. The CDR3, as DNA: TGTGCCAGCCATTCCAGGCCAGCGAACACTGAAGCTTTCTTT. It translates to CASHSRPANTEAFF.

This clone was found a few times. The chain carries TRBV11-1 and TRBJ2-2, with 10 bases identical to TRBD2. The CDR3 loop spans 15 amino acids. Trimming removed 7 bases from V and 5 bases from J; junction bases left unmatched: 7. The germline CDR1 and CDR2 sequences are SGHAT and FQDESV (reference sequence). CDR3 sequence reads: CASTTAGGPTGELFF. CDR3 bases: TGTGCCAGCACCACAGCGGGAGGGCCTACCGGGGAGCTGTTTTTT.

For the CDR3, the DNA is TGTGCCAGCAGCTTGTTGGGGACAGGCGATTCACCCCTCCACTTT. Encoded protein: CASSLLGTGDSPLHF. The chain is built from TRBV5-5 and TRBJ1-6, with 8 bases matching TRBD1. Per germline, CDR1 SGHKS and CDR2 YYEKEE (reference sequence). With V trimmed by 1 base and J by 8 bases, 5 bases remained unmatched. This CDR3 has 15 residues.

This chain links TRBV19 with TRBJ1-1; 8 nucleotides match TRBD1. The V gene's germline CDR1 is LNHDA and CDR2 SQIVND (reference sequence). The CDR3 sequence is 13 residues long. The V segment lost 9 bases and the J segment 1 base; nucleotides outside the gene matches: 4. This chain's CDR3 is CASRDRWNTEAFF. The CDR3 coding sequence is TGTGCCAGCCGGGACAGGTGGAACACTGAAGCTTTCTTT.

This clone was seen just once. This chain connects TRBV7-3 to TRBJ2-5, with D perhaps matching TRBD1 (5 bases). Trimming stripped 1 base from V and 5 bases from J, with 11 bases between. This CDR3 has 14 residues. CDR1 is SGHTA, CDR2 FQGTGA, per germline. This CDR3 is CASSLMGHSETQYF. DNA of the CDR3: TGTGCCAGCAGCTTAATGGGGCACTCTGAGACCCAGTACTTC.

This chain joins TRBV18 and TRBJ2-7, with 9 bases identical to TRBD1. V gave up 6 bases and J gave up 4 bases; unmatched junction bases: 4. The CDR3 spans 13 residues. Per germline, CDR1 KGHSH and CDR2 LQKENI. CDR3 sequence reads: CASSPGTGYEQYF. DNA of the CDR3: TGTGCCAGCTCGCCCGGGACAGGGTACGAGCAGTACTTC.

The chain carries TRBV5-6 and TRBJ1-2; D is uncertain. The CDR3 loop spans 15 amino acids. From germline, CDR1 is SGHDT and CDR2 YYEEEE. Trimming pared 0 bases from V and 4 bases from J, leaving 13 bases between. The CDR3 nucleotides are TGTGCCAGCAGCTTGGGGCCAGGAGGCGGCTATGGCTACACCTTC. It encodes CASSLGPGGGYGYTF.

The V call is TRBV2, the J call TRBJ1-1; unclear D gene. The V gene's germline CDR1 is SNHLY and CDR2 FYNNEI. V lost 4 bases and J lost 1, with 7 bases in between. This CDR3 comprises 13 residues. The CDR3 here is CASSVKPNTEAFF. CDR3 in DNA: TGTGCCAGCAGTGTGAAGCCGAACACTGAAGCTTTCTTT.

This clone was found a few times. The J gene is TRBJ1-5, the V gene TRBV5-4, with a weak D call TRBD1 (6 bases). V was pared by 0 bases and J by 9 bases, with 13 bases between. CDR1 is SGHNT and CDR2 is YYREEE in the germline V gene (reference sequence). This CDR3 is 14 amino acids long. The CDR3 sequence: CASSLDRASGPQHF. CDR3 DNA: TGTGCCAGCAGCTTGGACAGGGCCAGTGGGCCCCAGCATTTT.

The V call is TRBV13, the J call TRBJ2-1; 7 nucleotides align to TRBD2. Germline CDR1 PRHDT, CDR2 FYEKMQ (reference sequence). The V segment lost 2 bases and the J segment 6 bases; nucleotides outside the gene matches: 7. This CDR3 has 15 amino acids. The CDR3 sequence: CASSLSASGINEQFF. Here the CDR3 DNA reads TGTGCCAGCAGCTTATCCGCTAGCGGTATCAATGAGCAGTTCTTC.

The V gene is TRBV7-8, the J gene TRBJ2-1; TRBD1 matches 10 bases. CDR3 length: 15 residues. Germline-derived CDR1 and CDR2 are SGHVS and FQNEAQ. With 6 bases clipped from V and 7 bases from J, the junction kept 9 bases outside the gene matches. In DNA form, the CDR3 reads TGTGCCAGCAGTTCTGGGGGACAGGGGACTAATGAGCAGTTCTTC. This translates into CASSSGGQGTNEQFF.

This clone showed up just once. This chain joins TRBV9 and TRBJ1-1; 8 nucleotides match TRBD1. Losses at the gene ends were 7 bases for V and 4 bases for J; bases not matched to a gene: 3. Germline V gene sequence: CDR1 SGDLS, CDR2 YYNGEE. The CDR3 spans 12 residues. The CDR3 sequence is CASGTGGTEAFF. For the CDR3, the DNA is TGTGCCAGCGGTACAGGGGGCACTGAAGCTTTCTTT.

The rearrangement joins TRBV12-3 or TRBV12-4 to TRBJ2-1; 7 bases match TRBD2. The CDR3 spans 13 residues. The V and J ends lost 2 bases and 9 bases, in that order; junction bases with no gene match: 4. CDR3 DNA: TGTGCCAGCAGTTTATGGCGGGAGCGTGAGCAGTTCTTC. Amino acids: CASSLWREREQFF.

The CDR3 reads CASSLDASDYNEQFF. CDR3 bases: TGTGCCAGCAGCTTAGATGCTAGCGACTACAATGAGCAGTTCTTC. The V call is TRBV7-9, the J call TRBJ2-1, with D tentatively TRBD2 (6 bases). The V end was cut by 1 base, the J end by 3 bases, with 10 bases between. Per the germline V gene, CDR1 is SEHNR and CDR2 is FQNEAQ (reference sequence). This CDR3 contains 15 residues.

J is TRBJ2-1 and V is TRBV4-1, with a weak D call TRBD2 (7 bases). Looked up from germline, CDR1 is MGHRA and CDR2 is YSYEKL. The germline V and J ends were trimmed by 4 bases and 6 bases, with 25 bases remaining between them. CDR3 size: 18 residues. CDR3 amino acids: CASSRSGMVGGLGNEQFF. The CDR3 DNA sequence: TGCGCCAGCAGCCGTTCGGGAATGGTGGGGGGGCTGGGCAATGAGCAGTTCTTC.

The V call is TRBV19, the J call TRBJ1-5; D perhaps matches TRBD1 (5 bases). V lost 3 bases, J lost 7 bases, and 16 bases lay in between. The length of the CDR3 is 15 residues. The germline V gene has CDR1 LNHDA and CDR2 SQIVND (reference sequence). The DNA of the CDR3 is TGTGCCAGTAGTATCTCCCCGGGGGTACGGCAGCCCCAGCATTTT. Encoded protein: CASSISPGVRQPQHF.

Here the CDR3 reads CASSLMGTSETQYF. The CDR3 DNA follows: TGTGCCAGCAGCTTAATGGGGACTAGTGAGACCCAGTACTTC. J is TRBJ2-5 and V is TRBV11-3, with 8 bases lining up with TRBD2. Losses at the gene ends were 2 bases for V and 5 bases for J; bases not matched to a gene: 4. This CDR3 has 14 residues. Germline lookup yields CDR1 SGHNT and CDR2 YENEEA. The whole variable domain, remainder taken from reference TRBV11-3 and TRBJ2-5, is EAGVVQSPRYKIIEKKQPVAFWCNPISGHNTLYWYLQNLGQGPELLIRYENEEAVDDSQLPKDRFSAERLKGVDSTLKIQPAELGDSAVYLCASSLMGTSETQYFGPGTRLLVL.

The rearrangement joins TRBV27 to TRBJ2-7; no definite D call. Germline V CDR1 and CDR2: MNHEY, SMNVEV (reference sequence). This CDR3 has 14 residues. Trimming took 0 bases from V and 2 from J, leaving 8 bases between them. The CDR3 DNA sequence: TGTGCCAGCAGTTTATCGAGGCTAGCCTACGAGCAGTACTTC. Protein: CASSLSRLAYEQYF.

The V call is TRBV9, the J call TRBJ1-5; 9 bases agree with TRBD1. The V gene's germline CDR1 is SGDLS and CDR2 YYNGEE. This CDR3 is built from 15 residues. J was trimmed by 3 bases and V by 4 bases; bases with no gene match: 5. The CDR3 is CASSPGTGNNQPQHF. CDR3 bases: TGTGCCAGCAGCCCTGGGACAGGGAACAATCAGCCCCAGCATTTT.

The CDR3 DNA reads as TGTGCCAGCAGCTTAAGCGGGACACGCACAGATACGCAGTATTTT. Encoded protein: CASSLSGTRTDTQYF. The chain has TRBV11-3 and TRBJ2-3, with D possibly TRBD2 on 7 matching bases. CDR1 and CDR2 (germline): SGHNT, YENEEA. Trimming cost V 2 bases and J 1 base, with 10 bases left between them. This CDR3 spans 15 amino acids.

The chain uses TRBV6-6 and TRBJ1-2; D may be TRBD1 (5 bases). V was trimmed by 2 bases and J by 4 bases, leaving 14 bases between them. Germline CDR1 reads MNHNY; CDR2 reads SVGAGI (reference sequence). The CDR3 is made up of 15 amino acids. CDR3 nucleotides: TGTGCCAGCAGTTACCCGGCCAGGGATATCTATGGCTACACCTTC. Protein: CASSYPARDIYGYTF.

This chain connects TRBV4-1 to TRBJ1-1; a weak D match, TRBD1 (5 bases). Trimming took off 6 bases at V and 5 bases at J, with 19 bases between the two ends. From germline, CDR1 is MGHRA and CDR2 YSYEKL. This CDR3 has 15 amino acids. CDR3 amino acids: CASRTIPVGGTEAFF. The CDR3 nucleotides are TGCGCCAGCAGAACCATCCCGGTGGGGGGGACTGAAGCTTTCTTT.

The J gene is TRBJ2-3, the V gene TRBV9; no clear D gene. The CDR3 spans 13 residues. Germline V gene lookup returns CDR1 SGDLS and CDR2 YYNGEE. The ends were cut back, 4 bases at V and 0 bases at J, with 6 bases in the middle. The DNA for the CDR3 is TGTGCCAGCAGCTTCTCTAGCACAGATACGCAGTATTTT. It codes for CASSFSSTDTQYF.